This T cell receptor beta chain was retrieved from a study of blood T cell repertoires in COVID-19. Original processing notes: Estimated nucleated cell counts came from reference gene primer amplification. The repertoire was sequenced with immunoSEQ multiplex PCR; TCRdb's copy has only in-frame clones and lacks some. The D gene and trimming were derived from the DNA, and the V and J assignments and clone size from that table. Of about 200,000 clones listed, 81% are singletons. This receptor was taken from a woman of 80 years or more with acute or convalescent COVID-19. Sequenced material: peripheral blood.

CDR3 protein: CASSGQGGGNTIYF. The CDR3 bases are TGCGCCAGCAGCGGACAGGGCGGTGGAAACACCATATATTTT. This chain uses TRBV5-1 with TRBJ1-3; TRBD1 aligns across 8 bases. The germline CDR1 and CDR2 sequences are SGHRS and YFSETQ. This CDR3 region has 14 residues. Losses at the gene ends were 4 bases for V and 3 bases for J; bases not matched to a gene: 3. The full variable domain, with the rest looked up from reference TRBV5-1 and TRBJ1-3, is KAGVTQTPRYLIKTRGQQVTLSCSPISGHRSVSWYQQTPGQGLQFLFEYFSETQRNKGNFPGRFSGRQFSNSRSEMNVSTLELGDSALYLCASSGQGGGNTIYFGEGSWLTVV.